The 26 T cell receptor beta chains given below trace back to one sample, sequenced in a study of identical twins. In TCRdb, the 5' RACE reads were re-called with MiXCR into one record per CDR3 protein. The data hold hundreds of thousands of distinct CDR3 sequences, with less than 7% observed a single time. The specimen sequenced was naive T cells sorted from blood. These receptor sequences come from a young man in good health.

This clonotype was found many times. The chain recombines TRBV29-1 with TRBJ2-4, with D perhaps TRBD1 (6 bases). V dropped 4 bases and J dropped 2 bases, with 12 bases sitting between them. From germline, CDR1 is SQVTM and CDR2 ANQGSEA. The CDR3 totals 14 residues. The CDR3 region has the DNA TGCAGCGTTGCCGGCAGGGGCACCAAAAACATTCAGTACTTC. Residues: CSVAGRGTKNIQYF.

This clonotype was observed many times. The CDR3 region is CASSSFSGANVLTF. CDR3 nucleotide sequence: TGTGCCAGCAGTTCCTTCTCTGGGGCCAACGTCCTGACTTTC. This rearrangement joins TRBV12-3 or TRBV12-4 to TRBJ2-6, with D hard to call. V shed 4 bases and J shed 0 bases, with 4 bases lying between them. The CDR3 runs 14 residues.

This chain joins TRBV29-1 and TRBJ2-7; D unresolved. Germline loops: CDR1 SQVTM, CDR2 ANQGSEA. This CDR3 has 13 residues. The germline V and J ends were trimmed by 6 bases and 2 bases, with 14 bases remaining between them. The CDR3 region is CSVPGSTTYEQYF. CDR3 in DNA: TGCAGCGTGCCCGGGTCCACCACCTACGAGCAGTACTTC.

In its sample, this clonotype was seen a few times. The V call is TRBV24-1, the J call TRBJ2-3; possibly TRBD1 or TRBD2 for D (5 bases each). V lost 3 bases to trimming and J lost 1 base, with 10 bases between them. The CDR3 runs 15 residues. Germline V gene lookup returns CDR1 KGHDR and CDR2 SFDVKD. The chain's CDR3 is CATSDAGRGTDTQYF. For the CDR3, the DNA is TGTGCCACCAGTGATGCGGGCAGGGGCACAGATACGCAGTATTTT.

This clonotype was counted at least ten times. The chain links TRBV5-1 to TRBJ2-7, with 11 nucleotides matching TRBD1. After removal of 0 bases from V and 7 bases from J, the junction contained 6 bases not matched to a gene. This CDR3 region has 15 residues. From germline, CDR1 is SGHRS and CDR2 YFSETQ. This CDR3 reads CASSLDGQGAREQYV. CDR3 DNA sequence: TGCGCCAGCAGCTTGGACGGACAGGGGGCGAGGGAGCAGTACGTC.

This clonotype has only a few counts. The V and J genes are TRBV5-1 and TRBJ2-5; no clear D. Germline V CDR1 and CDR2: SGHRS, YFSETQ. The CDR3 runs to 15 residues. V lost 0 bases and J 2 bases, leaving 11 bases between the germline ends. Here the CDR3 reads CASSLAGSLQETQYF. As DNA, the CDR3 is TGCGCCAGCAGCTTGGCCGGGTCACTACAAGAGACCCAGTACTTC.

This clonotype has more than one count but fewer than ten. The chain is built from TRBV6-1 and TRBJ2-2; D is perhaps TRBD1 (5 bases). Germline V gives CDR1 MNHNS, CDR2 SASEGT. This CDR3 contains 15 residues. V was trimmed by 3 bases and J by 4 bases, leaving 12 bases between them. CDR3 in amino acids: CASSDEGARTGELFF. Written as DNA, the CDR3 is TGTGCCAGCAGTGATGAAGGGGCCCGCACCGGGGAGCTGTTTTTT.

This clonotype was seen a few times. The chain combines TRBV7-3 with TRBJ2-3; D is unclear. Germline CDR1 is SGHTA and CDR2 is FQGTGA. Trimming left V 3 bases short and J 1 base short, with 11 bases between. The CDR3 extends over 15 amino acids. This CDR3 reads CASSFGPPGTDTQYF. For the CDR3, the DNA is TGTGCCAGCAGCTTTGGACCACCCGGCACAGATACGCAGTATTTT.

This clonotype came up many times. V is TRBV12-3 or TRBV12-4 and J is TRBJ1-1; TRBD1 aligns across 10 bases. CDR3 length: 15 residues. Germline trimming cut 4 bases from V and 5 bases from J; bases unmatched to any gene: 7. The CDR3 loop reads CASSSLDRGRTEAFF. For the CDR3, the DNA is TGTGCCAGCAGTTCCCTTGACAGGGGGCGGACTGAAGCTTTCTTT.

The chain couples TRBV20-1 to TRBJ2-4; 9 nucleotides match TRBD2. With V trimmed by 0 bases and J by 9 bases, 21 bases remained unmatched. Germline V gene lookup returns CDR1 DFQATT and CDR2 SNEGSKA (reference sequence). CDR3 length: 19 amino acids. In DNA form, the CDR3 reads TGCAGTGCTAGAGATCGCTTCCGGGCTAGCGGGGCCCAGGGGAGCATTCAGTACTTC. Its translation: CSARDRFRASGAQGSIQYF.

This clonotype showed up just a few times. The J gene is TRBJ2-7, the V gene TRBV11-2; 13 nucleotides match TRBD2. The length of the CDR3 is 19 residues. Trimming removed 3 bases from V and 4 bases from J; junction bases left unmatched: 15. Germline CDR1 is SGHAT and CDR2 is FQNNGV. The CDR3 DNA follows: TGTGCCAGCAGCTTCGTCCGGACAGGGGGACTAGCGGGGATTTACGAGCAGTACTTC. This sequence encodes CASSFVRTGGLAGIYEQYF.

This clonotype was seen repeatedly, ten times or more. The chain joins TRBV12-3 or TRBV12-4 to TRBJ2-3, with 8 bases matching TRBD2. Losses at the gene ends were 6 bases for V and 6 bases for J; bases not matched to a gene: 5. The CDR3 totals 13 residues. The CDR3 DNA reads TGTGCCAGCAGCTCCGGGGGGGTGGATACGCAGTATTTT. This encodes CASSSGGVDTQYF.

This clonotype was detected many times. This chain links TRBV5-1 with TRBJ1-4, with TRBD1 matching 9 bases. The ends lost 4 bases at V and 7 bases at J; junction bases unmatched: 11. Germline lookup yields CDR1 SGHRS and CDR2 YFSETQ. There are 16 residues in the CDR3. CDR3 protein: CASSKGDRAELEKLFF. Here the CDR3 DNA reads TGCGCCAGCAGCAAGGGGGACAGGGCCGAACTTGAAAAACTGTTTTTT.

The DNA of the CDR3 is TGTGCCAGCAGGGAGCCCCCGAACACCGGGGAGCTGTTTTTT. Its protein is CASREPPNTGELFF. The genes are TRBV27 and TRBJ2-2, with no clear D. The V gene lost 6 bases and the J gene lost 0 bases, with 8 bases spanning the gap. The length of the CDR3 is 14 residues. Germline V CDR1 and CDR2: MNHEY, SMNVEV (reference sequence).

This chain links TRBV7-9 with TRBJ1-1; D remains ambiguous. From germline, CDR1 is SEHNR and CDR2 FQNEAQ (reference sequence). CDR3 length equals 17 residues. Between the trimmed V and J ends, which lost 1 base and 3 bases, there was a span of 18 bases. The CDR3, as DNA: TGTGCCAGCAGCTTAGTATCACACGCGCAAGTGGACACTGAAGCTTTCTTT. Translating gives CASSLVSHAQVDTEAFF. Together with reference TRBV7-9 and TRBJ1-1, the CDR3 gives the full variable domain: DTGVSQNPRHKITKRGQNVTFRCDPISEHNRLYWYRQTLGQGPEFLTYFQNEAQLEKSRLLSDRFSAERPKGSFSTLEIQRTEQGDSAMYLCASSLVSHAQVDTEAFFGQGTRLTVV.

This clonotype was observed a handful of times. The chain combines TRBV20-1 with TRBJ2-3; D call uncertain. Germline loops: CDR1 DFQATT, CDR2 SNEGSKA (reference sequence). The CDR3 spans 10 residues. Deletions cut 6 bases from V and 11 bases from J, with 12 bases between. DNA for the CDR3: TGCAGTGCCGCGGCTACGGGGCAGTATTTT. Its protein product is CSAAATGQYF.

This clonotype was counted between two and nine times. The chain joins TRBV11-2 to TRBJ2-7, with D tentatively TRBD1 or TRBD2 (5 bases each). Germline V gene lookup returns CDR1 SGHAT and CDR2 FQNNGV. CDR3 length equals 16 residues. V lost 1 base to trimming and J lost 6 bases, with 19 bases between them. CDR3 loop: CASSLGVGTGDSEQYV. The CDR3 nucleotides read TGTGCCAGCAGCTTAGGCGTCGGGACCGGGGATTCCGAGCAGTACGTC.

This clonotype was detected many times. The CDR3 spells CATSRDTSGAYNEQFF. CDR3 in DNA: TGTGCCACCAGCAGGGATACTAGCGGCGCATACAATGAGCAGTTCTTC. The V and J genes are TRBV15 and TRBJ2-1; TRBD2 agrees at 8 bases. J was trimmed by 4 bases and V by 3 bases; bases with no gene match: 8. Per the germline V gene, CDR1 is LNHNV and CDR2 is YYDKDF (reference sequence). This CDR3 is built from 16 residues.

Only a few counts were recorded for this clonotype. The V call is TRBV29-1, the J call TRBJ2-1; a weak D match, TRBD2 (6 bases). The CDR3 has 14 residues. CDR1 and CDR2 from the germline V gene are SQVTM and ANQGSEA. V was trimmed by 6 bases and J by 8 bases, leaving 20 bases between them. The DNA for the CDR3 is TGCAGCGTAGATCCGGGACTTTCTAGTGATGAGCAGTTCTTC. It codes for CSVDPGLSSDEQFF.

The rearrangement uses TRBV5-6 and TRBJ2-7, with TRBD1 matching over 11 bases. Germline V gene sequence: CDR1 SGHDT, CDR2 YYEEEE. J was trimmed by 3 bases and V by 5 bases; bases with no gene match: 7. CDR3 size: 15 residues. The CDR3 sequence: CASSSGQGAVYEQYF. The CDR3 DNA is TGTGCCAGCAGTTCCGGACAGGGGGCTGTCTACGAGCAGTACTTC.

This clonotype was counted at least ten times. This rearrangement joins TRBV6-6 to TRBJ2-1; D is unclear. Germline CDR1 is MNHNY and CDR2 is SVGAGI (reference sequence). The CDR3 has 12 residues. Trimming cost V 8 bases and J 8 bases, with 13 bases left between them. The DNA for the CDR3 is TGTGCCAGCCGGGCCCAACCAGATGAGCAGTTCTTC. Translating gives CASRAQPDEQFF.

This clonotype was seen at least ten times. The chain links TRBV6-1 to TRBJ2-2; possibly TRBD1 or TRBD2 for D (5 bases each). V lost 8 bases and J 2 bases, leaving 15 bases between the germline ends. The CDR3 sequence is 15 residues long. Per the germline V gene, CDR1 is MNHNS and CDR2 is SASEGT. The CDR3 is CASLDGTVNTGELFF. The CDR3 DNA is TGTGCCAGCCTCGATGGGACCGTTAACACCGGGGAGCTGTTTTTT.

This clonotype has a count of ten or more. The genes are TRBV9 and TRBJ1-1; D ambiguous. Germline V gene data show CDR1 as SGDLS and CDR2 as YYNGEE. The CDR3 covers 15 residues. Trimming left V 0 bases short and J 1 base short, with 10 bases between. CDR3 sequence reads: CASSVDPGWNTEAFF. The CDR3 coding sequence is TGTGCCAGCAGCGTAGATCCGGGATGGAACACTGAAGCTTTCTTT.

The sample holds many counts of this clonotype. V gene TRBV5-1 combines with J gene TRBJ2-7; TRBD1 is a possible D gene (5 bases). The germline gives CDR1 SGHRS, CDR2 YFSETQ. The CDR3 extends over 14 amino acids. The V and J ends lost 0 bases and 6 bases respectively, with 13 bases between them. The CDR3 region has the DNA TGCGCCAGCAGCTTGGGGGGCAAGGATAGCGAGCAGTACTTC. Its protein is CASSLGGKDSEQYF.

This clonotype came up many times. The chain recombines TRBV12-3 or TRBV12-4 with TRBJ2-7; D gene unclear. The V end lost 7 bases, the J end lost 5 bases, and 9 bases lay between the germline ends. CDR3 length: 11 amino acids. In DNA form, the CDR3 reads TGTGCCAGCACAGGAGACCACGAGCAGTACTTC. This gives the protein CASTGDHEQYF.

This clonotype occurred many times. In nucleotides, the CDR3 is TGCAGTGCTAGAGATCCAGGGGGCGGGTTATGGACTGAAGCTTTCTTT. Amino acids: CSARDPGGGLWTEAFF. V usage is TRBV20-1 and J usage is TRBJ1-1, with 8 bases that match TRBD1. V was clipped by 0 bases and J by 5 bases; unmatched bases: 11. The CDR3 is made up of 16 amino acids. From germline, CDR1 is DFQATT and CDR2 SNEGSKA (reference sequence).